This T cell receptor (beta chain) emerged from a study of blood T cells in healthy people across ages. Then a second PCR, running roughly 7 to 11 cycles, was carried out with a sample-barcoded 5' primer and a J-beta primer mix. Each cDNA molecule received a tag from a template-switch adaptor that had 12 random nucleotides. Via MiXCR, TCRdb re-called the 5' RACE reads, giving one row per CDR3 protein. The sample includes more than 800,000 distinct CDR3 sequences, over 35% of them seen just once. As to this clonotype: Its antigen is still unknown.

The V gene's germline CDR1 is SNHLY and CDR2 FYNNEI. Trimming stripped 11 bases from V and 5 bases from J, with 15 bases between. This CDR3 region has 12 residues. General study findings and limits: Naive T cell percentage strongly correlated with TCR beta diversity. Age showed a roughly linear inverse relationship with TCR beta diversity per million T cells.

The chain links TRBV2 to TRBJ2-5; no firm D call. The receptor comes from a woman aged 60-75 years in good health. Source material: blood. The CDR3 sequence: CAGMGTWETQYF. The CDR3 region has the DNA TGTGCCGGCATGGGAACCTGGGAGACCCAGTACTTC.